The sequence of this TCR beta chain was determined in a study of T cells in Graves' hyperthyroidism and ophthalmopathy. Study observations and caveats: Blood also carried most thyroid clonotypes expanded above 0.001.

On this clonotype: Antigen specificity is unknown.

Regions amplified from RNA transcripts were the TCR beta CDR3 regions. HTBI primers were employed in a first-round RT-PCR of the TCR CDR3. Using its own MiXCR run on the multiplex PCR reads, TCRdb lists one record per CDR3 protein. The repertoire holds about 380,000 distinct CDR3 sequences, with about 18% as singletons. Those patients with uncontrolled infection, other autoimmune disease, pregnancy or lactation were excluded. The CDR3 has 13 amino acids. Looked up from germline, CDR1 is SEHNR and CDR2 is FQNEAQ (reference sequence). V shed 5 bases and J 6 bases; nucleotides not matched to a gene: 6. The rearrangement joins TRBV7-9 to TRBJ1-2; 7 nucleotides align to TRBD1. The origin of this receptor is a man between 18 and 35 years old with Graves' ophthalmopathy. Sequenced: blood. CDR3 in amino acids: CASSQGGLNGYTF. The CDR3 DNA reads as TGTGCCAGCAGCCAGGGGGGCTTGAATGGCTACACCTTC.